Each of the 2 T cell receptor beta chains below was sequenced from the same sample in a study of blood T cell repertoires in COVID-19. The protocol was immunoSEQ multiplex PCR, while the TCRdb copy is restricted to in-frame clones and leaves out a portion. The profile covers around 280,000 clones, with approximately 80% appearing a single time and 4% to 5% taken by the ten largest. Specimen: peripheral blood. These receptors were taken from a woman between 45 and 60 years old with active or convalescent COVID-19.

This chain joins TRBV7-6 and TRBJ2-1; D is uncertain. Germline assignment: CDR1 SGHVS and CDR2 FNYEAQ. CDR3 length: 13 amino acids. Trimming removed 1 base at V and 9 bases at J, with 10 bases between. Here the CDR3 reads CASSLGWSVEQFF. CDR3 coding DNA: TGTGCCAGCAGCTTAGGTTGGTCAGTTGAGCAGTTCTTC.

The chain uses TRBV27 and TRBJ2-7; D is uncertain. The germline CDR1 and CDR2 sequences are MNHEY and SMNVEV (reference sequence). CDR3 length equals 14 residues. Trimming left V 3 bases short and J 1 base short, with 10 bases between. The CDR3 reads CASSFMAASYEQYF. For the CDR3, the DNA is TGTGCCAGCAGTTTCATGGCAGCGTCCTACGAGCAGTACTTC.